This TCR beta chain was recorded in a study of cytomegalovirus exposure and HLA in healthy donors. Across the whole study: The approximately 100 million unique TCR beta sequences, from about 179 million T cells, were found by an earlier analysis.

Germline CDR1 LGHNA, CDR2 YNFKEQ. The CDR3 sequence is 16 residues long. J lost 2 bases, V lost 4 bases, and 9 bases had no gene match. 13 Jbeta primers and 60 Vbeta primers were used for the PCR. Sequencing was performed with immunoSEQ multiplex PCR; in TCRdb, only in-frame clones are kept and a portion is missing. The repertoire holds about 170,000 clones, with 65% to 85% as singletons. Whole-study results and caveats: CMV serostatus stood as the only immune exposure information on hand.

Comments on this clone: Its specificity is not known.

The sequenced sample consisted of PBMCs. The source of this sequence is a man aged 35-49 years in good health and CMV-seropositive. V gene TRBV4-2 combines with J gene TRBJ1-2; 8 bases line up with TRBD1. The CDR3 loop reads CASSPTYRDRNYGYTF. In DNA, the CDR3 is TGTGCCAGCAGCCCAACCTACAGGGACAGGAACTATGGCTACACCTTC.